A single sample is the source of the 12 T cell receptor beta chains below, sequenced in a study of cytomegalovirus exposure and HLA in healthy donors. The PCR had 60 Vbeta and 13 Jbeta primers. Using immunoSEQ multiplex PCR, the repertoire was profiled, and TCRdb retains in-frame clones only, with some absent. The data contain some 89,000 clones, 78% of them singletons. Sequenced: PBMCs. The receptors shown here come from a woman aged 40 to 50 in good health and CMV-seropositive.

The chain links TRBV9 to TRBJ2-3, with D perhaps TRBD1 (6 bases). CDR1 is SGDLS and CDR2 is YYNGEE in the germline V gene. The CDR3 runs to 14 residues. The V end lost 4 bases, the J end lost 6 bases, and 15 bases lay between the germline ends. The CDR3 reads CASSSGVPSDTQYF. The CDR3 nucleotides read TGTGCCAGCAGCTCAGGGGTTCCCTCCGATACGCAGTATTTT.

The V and J genes are TRBV7-9 and TRBJ2-2; D is possibly TRBD2 (6 bases). With 6 bases removed from V and 0 bases from J, the gap between germline ends came to 14 bases. CDR3 length: 16 residues. Germline values: CDR1 SEHNR, CDR2 FQNEAQ (reference sequence). The chain's CDR3 is CASRPIAAANTGELFF. The CDR3 DNA sequence: TGTGCCAGCAGACCTATAGCGGCCGCGAACACCGGGGAGCTGTTTTTT.

The V and J genes are TRBV27 and TRBJ2-2; tentatively, D is TRBD1 (5 bases). The V gene's germline CDR1 is MNHEY and CDR2 SMNVEV (reference sequence). V lost 8 bases to trimming and J lost 2 bases, with 12 bases between them. The CDR3 totals 14 residues. CDR3 in amino acids: CASARQFNTGELFF. As DNA, the CDR3 is TGTGCCAGCGCTCGACAGTTCAACACCGGGGAGCTGTTTTTT.

The V and J genes are TRBV19 and TRBJ2-4, with D possibly matching TRBD2 (6 bases). Germline V lookup: CDR1 LNHDA, CDR2 SQIVND (reference sequence). This CDR3 has 17 amino acids. Trimming shortened V by 1 base and J by 3 bases, and 16 bases separated the two germline ends. CDR3 bases: TGTGCCAGTAGTATAGTTTACCAGCGGGTCGACAAAAACATTCAGTACTTC. Its translation: CASSIVYQRVDKNIQYF.

This clone has more than one count but fewer than ten. V and J are TRBV5-6 and TRBJ2-3, with TRBD2 identical over 8 bases. Germline V lookup: CDR1 SGHDT, CDR2 YYEEEE. The junction had 11 bases not matched to a gene; V was cut back by 3 bases and J by 5 bases. This CDR3 region has 16 residues. CDR3 in DNA: TGTGCCAGCAGCTGGGGAGCCGGGAGGGCCGAAGATACGCAGTATTTT. Residues: CASSWGAGRAEDTQYF.

A single count supports this clone. V and J are TRBV7-2 and TRBJ2-3; D is undetermined. Trimming pared 4 bases from V and 6 bases from J, leaving 20 bases between. Germline assignment: CDR1 SGHTA and CDR2 FQGNSA. This CDR3 has 16 residues. Written as DNA, the CDR3 is TGTGCCAGCAGCTCTGACCCCACCAGGATTGGCGATACGCAGTATTTT. Translation gives CASSSDPTRIGDTQYF.

V is TRBV11-2 and J is TRBJ2-3, with TRBD2 matching 12 bases. Trimming removed 1 base from V and 8 bases from J; junction bases left unmatched: 13. The germline V gene has CDR1 SGHAT and CDR2 FQNNGV. This CDR3 is 18 amino acids long. The CDR3 DNA follows: TGTGCCAGCAGCTTAGGTACTAGCGGGAGGAGAAGAGGTGGTACGCAGTATTTT. Protein: CASSLGTSGRRRGGTQYF.

In its sample, this clone is medium-sized. The chain joins TRBV7-9 to TRBJ2-5; possible D gene TRBD2, 5 bases. V was pared by 1 base and J by 5 bases, with 8 bases between. This CDR3 spans 13 amino acids. CDR1 is SEHNR, CDR2 FQNEAQ, per germline (reference sequence). CDR3 amino acids: CASSLGGLETQYF. CDR3 sequence (DNA): TGTGCCAGCAGCTTAGGCGGGTTGGAGACCCAGTACTTC.

The chain couples TRBV10-3 to TRBJ1-2; 8 nucleotides line up with TRBD1. Germline V gives CDR1 ENHRY, CDR2 SYGVKD. CDR3 size: 13 residues. V gave up 10 bases and J gave up 2 bases; unmatched junction bases: 6. This CDR3 is CASSDRDNYGYTF. CDR3 DNA: TGTGCCAGCTCGGACAGGGACAACTATGGCTACACCTTC.

This sequence joins TRBV5-6 and TRBJ2-2; a weak D match, TRBD2 (5 bases). The V and J ends lost 2 bases and 4 bases respectively, with 12 bases between them. Germline CDR1 is SGHDT and CDR2 is YYEEEE. The CDR3 extends over 15 amino acids. This CDR3 is CASSLRSVGTGELFF. The CDR3 DNA sequence: TGTGCCAGCAGCTTACGTAGCGTCGGCACCGGGGAGCTGTTTTTT.

The genes are TRBV6-5 and TRBJ2-7; D perhaps matches TRBD2 (5 bases). Per the germline V gene, CDR1 is MNHEY and CDR2 is SVGAGI. CDR3 length: 15 residues. The germline V and J ends were trimmed by 2 bases and 4 bases, with 15 bases remaining between them. The chain's CDR3 is CASSYRASDYYEQYF. The CDR3 region has the DNA TGTGCCAGCAGTTACAGGGCTAGTGACTATTACGAGCAGTACTTC.

The chain couples TRBV28 to TRBJ1-2, with 7 bases aligning to TRBD1. This CDR3 is built from 15 residues. Germline V lookup: CDR1 MDHEN, CDR2 SYDVKM. After removal of 5 bases from V and 3 bases from J, the junction contained 9 bases not matched to a gene. CDR3 coding DNA: TGTGCCAGCAGTCCGCCGGGAGACAGGGACTATGGCTACACCTTC. Protein sequence: CASSPPGDRDYGYTF.